A single sample gave rise to the 22 T cell receptor beta chains below, sequenced in a study of blood T cells in healthy people across ages. Sample-barcoded 5' priming and a J-beta primer mix drove a second PCR of roughly 6 to 12 cycles. Each CDR3 protein gets one entry after TCRdb re-called the 5' RACE reads with MiXCR. Altogether hundreds of thousands of distinct CDR3 sequences are present, roughly 60% being singletons, with the ten largest covering roughly 22%. Sequences were obtained from blood. The receptors originated from a man aged 25 to 40 in good health.

The gene calls are TRBV28 and TRBJ1-2, with 10 positions matching TRBD1. Germline loops: CDR1 MDHEN, CDR2 SYDVKM. This CDR3 has 14 residues. V shed 6 bases and J 3 bases; nucleotides not matched to a gene: 4. The CDR3 DNA follows: TGTGCCAGCAGAACGACAGGGGGCTACTATGGCTACACCTTC. Its translation: CASRTTGGYYGYTF.

This sequence joins TRBV5-5 and TRBJ2-5, with 9 bases matching TRBD1. J was trimmed by 4 bases and V by 0 bases; bases with no gene match: 7. This CDR3 spans 16 amino acids. Germline CDR1 SGHKS, CDR2 YYEKEE (reference sequence). CDR3 loop: CASSLGDTGGRETQYF. The CDR3 nucleotides are TGTGCCAGCAGCTTGGGGGACACAGGGGGCCGAGAGACCCAGTACTTC.

This chain links TRBV2 with TRBJ1-1, with TRBD1 identical over 7 bases. CDR1 is SNHLY and CDR2 is FYNNEI in the germline V gene. CDR3 length equals 10 residues. Trimming at V came to 6 bases and at J to 8 bases, leaving 0 bases not matched to a gene. The CDR3 loop reads CASRQGEAFF. The DNA of the CDR3 is TGTGCCAGCAGACAGGGGGAAGCTTTCTTT.

The chain has TRBV5-5 and TRBJ1-6; D not certain. Trimming pared 3 bases from V and 0 bases from J, leaving 16 bases between. The CDR3 has 18 residues. Germline lookup yields CDR1 SGHKS and CDR2 YYEKEE (reference sequence). The chain's CDR3 is CASSYKPNVGSYNSPLHF. The CDR3, as DNA: TGTGCCAGCAGCTATAAACCCAACGTGGGCTCCTATAATTCACCCCTCCACTTT. The full variable domain, in which reference TRBV5-5 and TRBJ1-6 provide the parts outside the CDR3, is DAGVTQSPTHLIKTRGQQVTLRCSPISGHKSVSWYQQVLGQGPQFIFQYYEKEERGRGNFPDRFSARQFPNYSSELNVNALLLGDSALYLCASSYKPNVGSYNSPLHFGNGTRLTVT.

This chain joins TRBV7-9 and TRBJ1-6; D is uncertain. The length of the CDR3 is 14 residues. Germline values: CDR1 SEHNR, CDR2 FQNEAQ (reference sequence). V dropped 0 bases and J dropped 14 bases, with 14 bases sitting between them. CDR3 loop: CASSLAGGQDSLHF. For the CDR3, the DNA is TGTGCCAGCAGCTTAGCGGGTGGCCAGGATTCCCTCCACTTT. The variable domain in full, completed from reference TRBV7-9 and TRBJ1-6, reads DTGVSQNPRHKITKRGQNVTFRCDPISEHNRLYWYRQTLGQGPEFLTYFQNEAQLEKSRLLSDRFSAERPKGSFSTLEIQRTEQGDSAMYLCASSLAGGQDSLHFGNGTRLTVT.

V and J are TRBV3-1 and TRBJ2-7; a weak D match, TRBD2 (6 bases). CDR1 and CDR2 (germline): LGHDT, YNNKEL (reference sequence). Trimming pared 1 base from V and 0 bases from J, leaving 7 bases between. The CDR3 contains 14 residues. For the CDR3, the DNA is TGTGCCAGCAGCCAAGGGGACTTCTCCTACGAGCAGTACTTC. Its translation: CASSQGDFSYEQYF.

The chain has TRBV29-1 and TRBJ2-1, with unresolved D. Gene TRBJ2-7 matches the end of the DNA better, so the J call may be wrong. The CDR3 consists of 11 residues. Germline CDR1 SQVTM, CDR2 ANQGSEA. CDR3 coding DNA: TGCAGCTCCAGTGCTGGCAATGAGCAGTACTTC. It specifies CSSSAGNEQYF.

This chain links TRBV7-6 with TRBJ2-5; 8 positions agree with TRBD1. V trimming: 2 bases; J trimming: 11 bases; junction bases outside the gene matches: 10. The CDR3 is 14 amino acids. CDR1 and CDR2 (germline): SGHVS, FNYEAQ. This CDR3 reads CASSLPLQGDEQYF. CDR3 bases: TGTGCCAGCAGCTTACCCCTACAGGGGGATGAGCAGTACTTC.

This clonotype was seen a single time. The rearrangement uses TRBV20-1 and TRBJ1-5; D call uncertain. From germline, CDR1 is DFQATT and CDR2 SNEGSKA (reference sequence). Trimming left V 6 bases short and J 7 bases short, with 19 bases between. This CDR3 is 14 amino acids long. The CDR3 sequence is CSATSTGEDQPQHF. DNA of the CDR3: TGCAGTGCAACCTCGACTGGGGAGGACCAGCCCCAGCATTTT.

The chain uses TRBV20-1 and TRBJ2-1; 7 bases fit TRBD1. The V segment lost 1 base and the J segment 4 bases; nucleotides outside the gene matches: 10. The CDR3 consists of 16 residues. In germline, CDR1 is DFQATT, CDR2 SNEGSKA (reference sequence). The DNA for the CDR3 is TGCAGTGCTAGAGCTTACAGGGACAGTGTTTACAATGAGCAGTTCTTC. Residues: CSARAYRDSVYNEQFF.

The rearrangement joins TRBV7-3 to TRBJ1-1; D remains ambiguous. Trimming shortened V by 3 bases and J by 7 bases, and 12 bases separated the two germline ends. This CDR3 has 13 amino acids. The germline gives CDR1 SGHTA, CDR2 FQGTGA. CDR3 amino acids: CASSFSKNGEAFF. CDR3 DNA sequence: TGTGCCAGCAGCTTTTCGAAGAACGGTGAAGCTTTCTTT.

V is TRBV20-1 and J is TRBJ1-2, with D possibly TRBD1 on 5 matching bases. V was pared by 1 base and J by 10 bases, with 16 bases between. Germline V gene data show CDR1 as DFQATT and CDR2 as SNEGSKA (reference sequence). CDR3 length: 13 residues. CDR3 DNA sequence: TGCAGTGCTAGAGGTCTTGATACAGGTCTCTACACCTTC. Translation: CSARGLDTGLYTF.

This clonotype showed up just a few times. This chain uses TRBV7-2 with TRBJ2-4, with D perhaps being TRBD1 or TRBD2 (5 bases each). The J call is doubtful: the DNA matches TRBJ2-7 better. The CDR3 is 15 residues long. Germline CDR1 SGHTA, CDR2 FQGNSA. The CDR3 loop is CASSPNLGLGDEQYF. The CDR3 DNA follows: TGTGCCAGCAGCCCTAACCTCGGACTGGGGGACGAGCAGTACTTC.

J is TRBJ2-4 and V is TRBV4-2; no clear D. The germline V gene encodes CDR1 LGHNA and CDR2 YNFKEQ. This CDR3 comprises 15 residues. Trimming removed 1 base at V and 4 bases at J, with 11 bases between. CDR3 protein: CASSQAVGGKNIQYF. DNA for the CDR3: TGTGCCAGCAGCCAAGCTGTGGGTGGGAAAAACATTCAGTACTTC.

The V gene is TRBV4-3, the J gene TRBJ2-1; 10 positions agree with TRBD2. The V gene end was trimmed by 0 bases and the J gene end by 12 bases; junction bases not matched to a gene: 11. CDR1 is LGHNA, CDR2 YSLEER, per germline. This CDR3 has 16 amino acids. The CDR3 nucleotides read TGCGCCAGCAGCCAAGATTGGCTAGCGGGAGTTTGGTTGCAGTTCTTC. Protein product: CASSQDWLAGVWLQFF.

The V call is TRBV30, the J call TRBJ2-7; a possible D gene is TRBD2 (6 bases). Trimming left V 2 bases short and J 2 bases short, with 13 bases between. The CDR3 is 14 residues long. The germline gives CDR1 GTSNPN, CDR2 SVGIG (reference sequence). The CDR3 bases are TGTGCCTGGAGTCTCGGGACTCTCCCCTACGAGCAGTACTTC. Protein sequence: CAWSLGTLPYEQYF.

The gene calls are TRBV7-2 and TRBJ2-5; TRBD1 or TRBD2 may be the D gene (5 bases each). This CDR3 spans 13 amino acids. CDR1 and CDR2 (germline): SGHTA, FQGNSA. V lost 3 bases to trimming and J lost 11 bases, with 16 bases between them. Written as DNA, the CDR3 is TGTGCCAGCAGCTTGGGGGTTAGGGATGAGCAGTACTTC. Amino acid sequence: CASSLGVRDEQYF. The entire variable domain, with the rest obtained from reference TRBV7-2 and TRBJ2-5, is as follows: GAGVSQSPSNKVTEKGKDVELRCDPISGHTALYWYRQSLGQGLEFLIYFQGNSAPDKSGLPSDRFSAERTGGSVSTLTIQRTQQEDSAVYLCASSLGVRDEQYFGPGTRLLVL.

The table lists this clonotype with a few counts. V and J are TRBV7-9 and TRBJ1-2, with D perhaps matching TRBD1 (6 bases). Germline lookup yields CDR1 SEHNR and CDR2 FQNEAQ (reference sequence). Between the trimmed V and J ends, which lost 3 bases and 6 bases, there was a span of 14 bases. The CDR3 is 14 residues long. The CDR3: CASSLVGQPHGYTF. The CDR3 nucleotides read TGTGCCAGCAGCTTGGTCGGACAGCCCCATGGCTACACCTTC.

The table lists this clonotype with a few counts. This rearrangement joins TRBV7-2 to TRBJ2-5; 10 bases agree with TRBD2. V lost 4 bases, J lost 4 bases, and 6 bases stayed unmatched. CDR1 SGHTA and CDR2 FQGNSA come from the germline V gene. CDR3 length: 15 amino acids. The CDR3 loop reads CASSYQRGGVETQYF. CDR3 sequence (DNA): TGTGCCAGCAGCTACCAGCGGGGGGGTGTAGAGACCCAGTACTTC.

A few counts support this clonotype. The CDR3 is CSARDGSGHPNEQFF. The CDR3 DNA reads as TGCAGTGCTAGAGATGGTTCGGGACACCCCAATGAGCAGTTCTTC. The chain combines TRBV20-1 with TRBJ2-1; D is possibly TRBD1 (6 bases). Trimming cost V 0 bases and J 6 bases, with 15 bases left between them. In germline, CDR1 is DFQATT, CDR2 SNEGSKA (reference sequence). CDR3 length: 15 amino acids.

This sequence joins TRBV20-1 and TRBJ2-7, with D possibly matching TRBD2 (6 bases). This CDR3 is built from 12 residues. V lost 5 bases, J lost 1 base, and 9 bases lay in between. Germline CDR1 DFQATT, CDR2 SNEGSKA (reference sequence). The DNA of the CDR3 is TGCAGTGCTCCGGGGGTTTCCTACGAGCAGTACTTC. It yields the protein CSAPGVSYEQYF.

The rearrangement uses TRBV7-9 and TRBJ2-1; 8 nucleotides agree with TRBD2. The CDR3 consists of 15 residues. The germline CDR1 and CDR2 sequences are SEHNR and FQNEAQ (reference sequence). The trim removed 4 bases at V and 9 bases at J, leaving 11 bases unmatched. The CDR3 DNA reads TGTGCCAGCAGCTCCAGCGGGAGCGGCGTGGGTGAGCAGTTCTTC. Translated: CASSSSGSGVGEQFF. Complete variable domain (other parts from reference TRBV7-9 and TRBJ2-1): DTGVSQNPRHKITKRGQNVTFRCDPISEHNRLYWYRQTLGQGPEFLTYFQNEAQLEKSRLLSDRFSAERPKGSFSTLEIQRTEQGDSAMYLCASSSSGSGVGEQFFGPGTRLTVL.